This entry is about one T cell receptor (beta chain). Its antigen is undetermined. This record comes from a study of OX40 agonist ivuxolimab in advanced cancers. Whole-study findings and limits: The authors did not determine the antigen specificity of the expanded peripheral T cells. Clones of CD4+ and CD8+ blood T cells grew by week 6 at doses of 0.1 to 3.0 mg/kg. Among the least clonally expanded were partial responders at 0.1-3.0 mg/kg.

The CDR3 spans 18 residues. V was clipped by 6 bases and J by 0 bases, with 18 bases between them. Germline loops: CDR1 LGHNT, CDR2 FRNRAP. The timepoints at which blood was sampled were baseline, cycle 4 day 1, and cycle 7 day 1. Data came from immunoSEQ multiplex PCR; TCRdb stores just in-frame clones and leaves some out. The sample lists tens of thousands of clones, about 88% occurring once. V and J are TRBV12-5 and TRBJ2-6; D possibly corresponds to TRBD2 (5 bases). This TCR came from an adult with an advanced solid tumor such as melanoma, head and neck, liver or kidney cancer. Material: CD4+ or CD8+ T cells sorted from blood, obtained in a trial of the OX40 agonist ivuxolimab. CDR3 sequence (DNA): TGTGCTAGTGGCTACCGCGTTGGGGAGAGCTCTGGGGCCAACGTCCTGACTTTC. It codes for CASGYRVGESSGANVLTF. Filled out from reference TRBV12-5 and TRBJ2-6, the complete variable domain reads DARVTQTPRHKVTEMGQEVTMRCQPILGHNTVFWYRQTMMQGLELLAYFRNRAPLDDSGMPKDRFSAEMPDATLATLKIQPSEPRDSAVYFCASGYRVGESSGANVLTFGAGSRLTVL.